This is a list of T cell receptor beta chains from one sample in a study of Graves' ophthalmopathy and Graves' hyperthyroidism. In TCRdb, the multiplex PCR reads were re-called with MiXCR into one record per CDR3 protein. This sample has around 520,000 distinct CDR3 sequences, with roughly 39% found just once. Source material: peripheral blood or thyroid tissue (not recorded which). These TCRs come from an adult man with Graves' hyperthyroidism. CDR3s leave out the opening cysteine and the closing phenylalanine or tryptophan. Each record gives: clone size, J gene, V gene, CDR3 protein. Clone sizes are given selectively: once, few, many, or a class where the clone is expanded.

many | TRBJ2-1 | TRBV7-2 | ASSLKQPGASGRREQF
NA | TRBJ1-2 | TRBV29-1 | SSAKDIPGKT
many | TRBJ1-2 | TRBV12-3/TRBV12-4 | ASSSNRGRNYGYT
NA | TRBJ2-2 | TRBV9 | ASSAPVGRVLF
NA | TRBJ1-2 | TRBV20-1 | SASSYGTGGGYT
few | TRBJ2-5 | TRBV12-3/TRBV12-4 | ASSWGIAPETQY
NA | TRBJ2-1 | TRBV25-1 | ASSALGSSNEQF
NA | TRBJ1-1 | TRBV7-2 | ASSSRSGNTEAF
many | TRBJ2-6 | TRBV5-8 | ASSLLVSGANVLT
few | TRBJ2-7 | TRBV24-1 | ATSDSGSNYYEQY
once | TRBJ1-1 | TRBV20-1 | RVSRMERNTEAF
few | TRBJ1-1 | TRBV7-9 | ASSFRDRGGTEAF
NA | TRBJ2-7 | TRBV29-1 | SVDSPGLAGPYEQY
many | TRBJ2-2 | TRBV6-6 | ASARGSGELF
NA | TRBJ1-2 | TRBV7-2 | ASSLSGNMHYGYT
many | TRBJ2-5 | TRBV24-1 | ATSDNRAEMTETQY
NA | TRBJ1-5 | TRBV10-3 | AISSGGARTQH
few | TRBJ1-5 | TRBV29-1 | SVEVGNQPQH
few | TRBJ1-2 | TRBV11-1 | ASSNRMDRGGYGYT
NA | TRBJ2-5 | TRBV24-1 | ATSDTSGRETQY
many | TRBJ2-7 | TRBV7-9 | ASTGTVGVQY
NA | TRBJ2-7 | TRBV7-9 | ASSVQVAGLYEQY